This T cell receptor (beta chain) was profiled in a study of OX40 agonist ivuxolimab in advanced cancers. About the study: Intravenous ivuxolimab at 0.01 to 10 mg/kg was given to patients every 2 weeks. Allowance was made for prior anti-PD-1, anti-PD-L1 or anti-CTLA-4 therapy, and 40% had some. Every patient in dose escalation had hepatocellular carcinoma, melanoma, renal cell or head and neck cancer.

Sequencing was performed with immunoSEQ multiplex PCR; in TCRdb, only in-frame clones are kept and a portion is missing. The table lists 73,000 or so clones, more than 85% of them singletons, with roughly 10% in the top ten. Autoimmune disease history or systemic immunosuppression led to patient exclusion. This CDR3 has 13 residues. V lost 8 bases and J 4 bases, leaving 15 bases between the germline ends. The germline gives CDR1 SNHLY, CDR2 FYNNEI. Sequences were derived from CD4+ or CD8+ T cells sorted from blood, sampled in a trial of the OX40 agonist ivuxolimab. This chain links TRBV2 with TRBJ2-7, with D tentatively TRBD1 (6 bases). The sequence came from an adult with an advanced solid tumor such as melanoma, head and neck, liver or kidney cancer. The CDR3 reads CASEGTPDYEQYF. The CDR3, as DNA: TGTGCCAGCGAAGGGACACCCGATTACGAGCAGTACTTC.